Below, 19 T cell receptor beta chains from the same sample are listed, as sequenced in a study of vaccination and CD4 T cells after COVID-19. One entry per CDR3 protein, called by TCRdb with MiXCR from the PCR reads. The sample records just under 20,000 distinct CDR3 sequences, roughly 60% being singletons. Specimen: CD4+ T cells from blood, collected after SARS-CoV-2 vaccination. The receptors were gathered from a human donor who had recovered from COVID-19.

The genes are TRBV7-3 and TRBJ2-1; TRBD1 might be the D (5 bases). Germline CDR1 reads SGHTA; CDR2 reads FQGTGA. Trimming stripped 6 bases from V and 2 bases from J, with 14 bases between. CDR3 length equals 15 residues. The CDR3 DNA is TGTGCCAGCAGTTTCGACAGTCAGACCTACAATGAGCAGTTCTTC. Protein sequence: CASSFDSQTYNEQFF.

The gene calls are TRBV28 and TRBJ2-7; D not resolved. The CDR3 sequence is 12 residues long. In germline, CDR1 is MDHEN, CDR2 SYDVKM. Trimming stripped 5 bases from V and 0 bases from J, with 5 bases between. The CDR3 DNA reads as TGTGCCAGCAGTCCAAGCTCCTACGAGCAGTACTTC. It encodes CASSPSSYEQYF.

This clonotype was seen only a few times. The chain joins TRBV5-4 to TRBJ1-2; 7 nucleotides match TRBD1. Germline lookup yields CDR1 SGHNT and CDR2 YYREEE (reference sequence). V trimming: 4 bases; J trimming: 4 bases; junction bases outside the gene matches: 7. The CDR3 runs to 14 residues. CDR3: CASSTQGQPYGYTF. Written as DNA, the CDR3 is TGTGCCAGCAGCACTCAGGGACAGCCCTATGGCTACACCTTC. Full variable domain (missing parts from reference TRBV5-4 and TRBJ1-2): ETGVTQSPTHLIKTRGQQVTLRCSSQSGHNTVSWYQQALGQGPQFIFQYYREEENGRGNFPPRFSGLQFPNYSSELNVNALELDDSALYLCASSTQGQPYGYTFGSGTRLTVV.

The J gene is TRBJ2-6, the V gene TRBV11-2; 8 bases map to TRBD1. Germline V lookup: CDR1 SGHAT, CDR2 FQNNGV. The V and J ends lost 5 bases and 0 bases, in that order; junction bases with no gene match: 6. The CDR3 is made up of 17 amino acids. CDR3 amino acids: CASSRGTGLSGANVLTF. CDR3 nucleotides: TGTGCCAGCAGCCGCGGGACAGGACTCTCTGGGGCCAACGTCCTGACTTTC.

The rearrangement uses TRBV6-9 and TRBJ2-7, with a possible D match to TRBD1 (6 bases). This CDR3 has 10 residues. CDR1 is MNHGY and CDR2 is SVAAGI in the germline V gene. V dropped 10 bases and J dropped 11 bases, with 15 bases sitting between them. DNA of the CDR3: TGTGCCATCCAAACAGGGACGGAGTACTTC. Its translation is CAIQTGTEYF.

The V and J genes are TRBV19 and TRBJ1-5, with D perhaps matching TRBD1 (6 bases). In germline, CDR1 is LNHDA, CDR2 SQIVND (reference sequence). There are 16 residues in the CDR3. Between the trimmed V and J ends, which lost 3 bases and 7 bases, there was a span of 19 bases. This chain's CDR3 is CASSIVYRQVEQPQHF. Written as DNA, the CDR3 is TGTGCCAGTAGTATTGTGTACAGACAGGTTGAACAGCCCCAGCATTTT.

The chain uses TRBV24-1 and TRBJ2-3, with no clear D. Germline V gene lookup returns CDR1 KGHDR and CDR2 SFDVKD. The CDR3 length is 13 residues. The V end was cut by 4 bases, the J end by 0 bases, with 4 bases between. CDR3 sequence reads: CATSDPSTDTQYF. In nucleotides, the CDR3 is TGTGCCACCAGTGACCCGAGCACAGATACGCAGTATTTT.

The CDR3 spells CASSLIHLLNEQFF. CDR3 nucleotides: TGTGCCAGCAGCTTAATACACCTCCTGAATGAGCAGTTCTTC. The V call is TRBV7-2, the J call TRBJ2-1; D is uncertain. The V and J ends lost 2 bases and 7 bases respectively, with 12 bases between them. Looked up from germline, CDR1 is SGHTA and CDR2 is FQGNSA. The CDR3 is 14 amino acids.

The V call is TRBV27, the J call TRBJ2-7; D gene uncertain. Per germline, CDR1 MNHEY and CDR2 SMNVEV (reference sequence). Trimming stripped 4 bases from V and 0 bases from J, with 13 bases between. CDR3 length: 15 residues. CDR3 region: CASSSRSGSSYEQYF. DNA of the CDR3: TGTGCCAGCAGTTCAAGGTCGGGTAGCTCCTACGAGCAGTACTTC.

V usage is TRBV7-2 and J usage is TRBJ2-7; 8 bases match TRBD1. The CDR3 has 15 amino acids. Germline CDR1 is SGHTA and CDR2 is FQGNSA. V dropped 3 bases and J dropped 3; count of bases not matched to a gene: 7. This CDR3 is CASSFTGGPYYEQYF. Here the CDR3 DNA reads TGTGCCAGCAGCTTTACAGGGGGACCTTACTACGAGCAGTACTTC.

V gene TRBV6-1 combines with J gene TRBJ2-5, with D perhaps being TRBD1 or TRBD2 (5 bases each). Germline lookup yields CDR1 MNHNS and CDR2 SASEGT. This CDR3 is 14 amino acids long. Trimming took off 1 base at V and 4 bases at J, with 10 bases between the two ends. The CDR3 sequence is CASSEGGQGETQYF. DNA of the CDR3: TGTGCCAGCAGTGAAGGAGGGCAGGGAGAGACCCAGTACTTC.

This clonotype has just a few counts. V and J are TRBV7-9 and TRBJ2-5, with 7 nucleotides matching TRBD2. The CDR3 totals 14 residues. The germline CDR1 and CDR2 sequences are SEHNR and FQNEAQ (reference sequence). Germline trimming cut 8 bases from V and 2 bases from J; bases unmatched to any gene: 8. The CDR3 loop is CASAGGGEQETQYF. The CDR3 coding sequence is TGTGCCAGCGCTGGGGGGGGGGAACAAGAGACCCAGTACTTC.

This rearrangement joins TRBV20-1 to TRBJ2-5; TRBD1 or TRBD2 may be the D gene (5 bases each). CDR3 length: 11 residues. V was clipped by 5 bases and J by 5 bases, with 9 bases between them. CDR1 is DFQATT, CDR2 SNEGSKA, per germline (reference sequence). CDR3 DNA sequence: TGCAGTGCTTCCGGGGACGAGACCCAGTACTTC. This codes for CSASGDETQYF.

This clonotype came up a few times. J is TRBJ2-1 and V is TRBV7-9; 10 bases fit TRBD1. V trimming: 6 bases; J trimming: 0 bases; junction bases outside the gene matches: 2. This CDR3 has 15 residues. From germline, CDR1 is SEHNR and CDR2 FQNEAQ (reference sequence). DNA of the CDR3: TGTGCCAGCAGTGGACAGGGGGGCTCCTACAATGAGCAGTTCTTC. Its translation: CASSGQGGSYNEQFF. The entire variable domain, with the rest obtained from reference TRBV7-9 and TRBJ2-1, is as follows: DTGVSQNPRHKITKRGQNVTFRCDPISEHNRLYWYRQTLGQGPEFLTYFQNEAQLEKSRLLSDRFSAERPKGSFSTLEIQRTEQGDSAMYLCASSGQGGSYNEQFFGPGTRLTVL.

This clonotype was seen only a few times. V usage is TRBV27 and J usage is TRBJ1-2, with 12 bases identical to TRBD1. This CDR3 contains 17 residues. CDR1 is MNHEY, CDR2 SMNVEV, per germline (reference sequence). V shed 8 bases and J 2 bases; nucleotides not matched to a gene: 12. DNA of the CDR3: TGTGCCAGCGCCGATCTGGGGACAGGGGGCGCCAACTATGGCTACACCTTC. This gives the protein CASADLGTGGANYGYTF.

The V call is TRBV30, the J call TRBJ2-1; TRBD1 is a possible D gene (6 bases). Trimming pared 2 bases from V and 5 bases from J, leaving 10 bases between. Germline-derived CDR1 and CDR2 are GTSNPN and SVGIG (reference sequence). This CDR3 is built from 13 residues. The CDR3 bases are TGTGCCTGGAGTAATAACAGGGACAATGAGCAGTTCTTC. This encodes CAWSNNRDNEQFF.

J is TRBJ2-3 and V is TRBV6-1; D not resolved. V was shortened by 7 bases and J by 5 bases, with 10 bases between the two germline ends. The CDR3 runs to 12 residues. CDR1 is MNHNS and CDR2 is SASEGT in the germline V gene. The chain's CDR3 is CASIQDGDTQYF. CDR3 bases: TGTGCCAGCATCCAGGACGGAGATACGCAGTATTTT.

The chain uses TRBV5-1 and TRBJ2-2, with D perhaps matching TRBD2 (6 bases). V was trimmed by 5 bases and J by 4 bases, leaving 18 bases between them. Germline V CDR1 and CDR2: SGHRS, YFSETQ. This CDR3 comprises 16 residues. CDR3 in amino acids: CASSGTPTLGTGELFF. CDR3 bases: TGCGCCAGCAGTGGGACTCCGACTTTGGGCACCGGGGAGCTGTTTTTT.

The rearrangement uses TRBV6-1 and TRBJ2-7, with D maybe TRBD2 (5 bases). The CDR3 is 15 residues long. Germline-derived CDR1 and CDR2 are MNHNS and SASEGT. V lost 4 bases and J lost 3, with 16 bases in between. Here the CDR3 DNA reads TGTGCCAGCAGTGTAAGAATTGAGGGTAGCTACGAGCAGTACTTC. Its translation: CASSVRIEGSYEQYF.